Following are 32 T cell receptor beta chains from one sample sequenced in a study of early T cells in non-severe SARS-CoV-2 infection. TCRdb reprocessed the 5' RACE reads via MiXCR and lists one record per CDR3 protein. This table holds 85,000 to 100,000 distinct CDR3 sequences, 11% found once. This specimen was whole blood, taken at baseline. The receptors originated from an adult who was a healthcare worker with PCR-confirmed SARS-CoV-2 infection or an uninfected control (not recorded which).

In its sample, this clonotype was seen a few times. The chain employs TRBV20-1 and TRBJ1-6; D gene uncertain. Trimming removed 2 bases at V and 3 bases at J, with 14 bases between. Germline V lookup: CDR1 DFQATT, CDR2 SNEGSKA (reference sequence). The CDR3 extends over 16 amino acids. The CDR3 nucleotides are TGCAGTGCTAGAATGGCAGGCGGAGACTATAATTCACCCCTCCACTTT. It encodes CSARMAGGDYNSPLHF.

This clonotype was counted a few times. J is TRBJ2-5 and V is TRBV2; no clear D. Trimming took off 5 bases at V and 5 bases at J, with 6 bases between the two ends. CDR1 SNHLY and CDR2 FYNNEI come from the germline V gene. This CDR3 comprises 11 residues. Written as DNA, the CDR3 is TGTGCCAGCAGTTACATTGAGACCCAGTACTTC. Translated, it gives CASSYIETQYF.

This clonotype was counted at least ten times. The CDR3 region is CASGRQGVSPLHF. The CDR3 DNA reads as TGTGCTAGTGGTCGACAGGGAGTTTCACCCCTCCACTTT. This sequence joins TRBV12-5 and TRBJ1-6; the match to TRBD1 covers 7 bases. This CDR3 is built from 13 residues. With 5 bases clipped from V and 9 bases from J, the junction kept 4 bases outside the gene matches. The germline V gene has CDR1 LGHNT and CDR2 FRNRAP.

The chain links TRBV20-1 to TRBJ2-5; D possibly corresponds to TRBD2 (5 bases). The CDR3 consists of 16 residues. Germline CDR1 and CDR2: DFQATT and SNEGSKA (reference sequence). V was trimmed by 6 bases and J by 1 base, leaving 21 bases between them. In DNA form, the CDR3 reads TGCAGTGCAGCCCAGCGGATTTCGAACCTCCAAGAGACCCAGTACTTC. Its translation is CSAAQRISNLQETQYF.

This chain joins TRBV24-1 and TRBJ2-3, with a weak D call TRBD1 (5 bases). V dropped 4 bases and J dropped 3 bases, with 13 bases sitting between them. This CDR3 comprises 15 residues. Germline V gene data show CDR1 as KGHDR and CDR2 as SFDVKD. The CDR3 region has the DNA TGTGCCACCAGTGACGCCCAGGGATGGACAGATACGCAGTATTTT. This codes for CATSDAQGWTDTQYF.

This clonotype was seen more than once but under ten times. This chain uses TRBV19 with TRBJ1-1; a possible D gene is TRBD1 (6 bases). Germline V gives CDR1 LNHDA, CDR2 SQIVND (reference sequence). The V gene lost 10 bases and the J gene lost 8 bases, with 17 bases spanning the gap. The CDR3 extends over 12 amino acids. CDR3: CATWKGGSEAFF. The CDR3 DNA is TGTGCCACATGGAAGGGGGGATCCGAAGCTTTCTTT.

This clonotype was seen only a few times. The chain combines TRBV27 with TRBJ2-1; 9 bases line up with TRBD1. Trimming cost V 7 bases and J 7 bases; bases outside gene matches: 11. This CDR3 spans 15 amino acids. The V gene's germline CDR1 is MNHEY and CDR2 SMNVEV (reference sequence). CDR3 protein: CASTSRTGDPNEQFF. CDR3 DNA sequence: TGTGCCAGCACCTCAAGGACAGGGGATCCTAATGAGCAGTTCTTC.

The V and J genes are TRBV2 and TRBJ2-1; TRBD1 matches 8 bases. The CDR3 runs 16 residues. Trimming at V came to 2 bases and at J to 9 bases, leaving 12 bases not matched to a gene. CDR1 and CDR2 from the germline V gene are SNHLY and FYNNEI. The CDR3 nucleotides are TGTGCCAGCAGTGAATCGGAGGGCAGGGGGCTTATTGAGCAGTTCTTC. Translation gives CASSESEGRGLIEQFF.

The gene calls are TRBV5-1 and TRBJ2-3, with D possibly being TRBD2 (5 bases). The V gene's germline CDR1 is SGHRS and CDR2 YFSETQ. The CDR3 contains 15 residues. Trimming took off 4 bases at V and 2 bases at J, with 14 bases between the two ends. CDR3 bases: TGCGCCAGCAGCGACATGGGAGCTCTCACAGATACGCAGTATTTT. This sequence encodes CASSDMGALTDTQYF. Supplemented by reference TRBV5-1 and TRBJ2-3, the full variable domain reads KAGVTQTPRYLIKTRGQQVTLSCSPISGHRSVSWYQQTPGQGLQFLFEYFSETQRNKGNFPGRFSGRQFSNSRSEMNVSTLELGDSALYLCASSDMGALTDTQYFGPGTRLTVL.

In this sample, this clonotype turned up a few times. The rearrangement joins TRBV2 to TRBJ2-1; TRBD2 matches 9 bases. The ends lost 4 bases at V and 8 bases at J; junction bases unmatched: 6. The CDR3 spans 14 residues. Germline V gene lookup returns CDR1 SNHLY and CDR2 FYNNEI. The CDR3 DNA is TGTGCCAGCAGTGCCCCGGGACTAGCTGATGAGCAGTTCTTC. It translates to CASSAPGLADEQFF. The entire variable domain, with the rest obtained from reference TRBV2 and TRBJ2-1, is as follows: EPEVTQTPSHQVTQMGQEVILRCVPISNHLYFYWYRQILGQKVEFLVSFYNNEISEKSEIFDDQFSVERPDGSNFTLKIRSTKLEDSAMYFCASSAPGLADEQFFGPGTRLTVL.

A few counts support this clonotype. V is TRBV5-4 and J is TRBJ2-4; TRBD1 aligns across 10 bases. CDR1 is SGHNT and CDR2 is YYREEE in the germline V gene (reference sequence). CDR3 length: 16 residues. The V gene end was trimmed by 3 bases and the J gene end by 6 bases; junction bases not matched to a gene: 9. CDR3 in amino acids: CASSSRTGGDLNIQYF. The CDR3 DNA reads as TGTGCCAGCAGCTCCCGGACAGGGGGGGACCTAAACATTCAGTACTTC.

Written as DNA, the CDR3 is TGTGCCAGTAGTAGAGGGACAGGGGCCTACGAGCAGTACTTC. The encoded protein is CASSRGTGAYEQYF. The genes are TRBV19 and TRBJ2-7; 10 bases agree with TRBD1. This CDR3 is 14 amino acids long. V trimming: 4 bases; J trimming: 2 bases; junction bases outside the gene matches: 2. Germline V CDR1 and CDR2: LNHDA, SQIVND (reference sequence). Complete variable domain (other parts from reference TRBV19 and TRBJ2-7): DGGITQSPKYLFRKEGQNVTLSCEQNLNHDAMYWYRQDPGQGLRLIYYSQIVNDFQKGDIAEGYSVSREKKESFPLTVTSAQKNPTAFYLCASSRGTGAYEQYFGPGTRLTVT.

There are a few counts of this clonotype. This chain connects TRBV12-3 or TRBV12-4 to TRBJ2-1, with 15 bases fitting TRBD2. This CDR3 comprises 15 residues. The trim removed 2 bases at V and 14 bases at J, leaving 7 bases unmatched. The CDR3 region has the DNA TGTGCCAGCAGTTTATTAGGACTAGCGGGAGGGGCGGAGTTCTTC. Amino acids: CASSLLGLAGGAEFF.

This clonotype was seen repeatedly, ten times or more. The V gene is TRBV2, the J gene TRBJ2-1; no clear D. The germline V gene has CDR1 SNHLY and CDR2 FYNNEI. The CDR3 is 13 amino acids. Trimming left V 3 bases short and J 7 bases short, with 10 bases between. The chain's CDR3 is CASSELIRNEQFF. As DNA, the CDR3 is TGTGCCAGCAGTGAGTTGATCAGGAATGAGCAGTTCTTC.

This clonotype appeared a few times. The chain couples TRBV7-9 to TRBJ1-5; D is ambiguous. This CDR3 is built from 19 residues. Germline values: CDR1 SEHNR, CDR2 FQNEAQ (reference sequence). Trimming removed 2 bases at V and 0 bases at J, with 20 bases between. The DNA of the CDR3 is TGTGCCAGCAGCTTACTCGCGCCAGCCCTACTTTATAGCAATCAGCCCCAGCATTTT. It translates to CASSLLAPALLYSNQPQHF.

The CDR3 nucleotides are TGTGCCAGCAGTTTTGGCAGCTACGAGCAGTACTTC. Protein product: CASSFGSYEQYF. The chain links TRBV12-3 or TRBV12-4 to TRBJ2-7, with D uncertain. V dropped 3 bases and J dropped 3 bases, with 6 bases sitting between them. The CDR3 has 12 amino acids.

This clonotype was observed a handful of times. The gene calls are TRBV5-1 and TRBJ1-6; D unresolved. V was cut by 2 bases and J by 8 bases, with 8 bases left in between. This CDR3 region has 13 residues. Germline V CDR1 and CDR2: SGHRS, YFSETQ. CDR3 sequence (DNA): TGCGCCAGCAGCTTCGATAGGGATTCACCCCTCCACTTT. It is translated as CASSFDRDSPLHF.

This clonotype was seen only a few times. The genes are TRBV30 and TRBJ2-2; TRBD2 aligns across 14 bases. With 7 bases clipped from V and 4 bases from J, the junction kept 11 bases outside the gene matches. Germline CDR1 GTSNPN, CDR2 SVGIG (reference sequence). The CDR3 is 17 amino acids. The CDR3 reads CAFDGGLAGEITGELFF. CDR3 in DNA: TGTGCCTTCGATGGGGGACTAGCGGGAGAAATCACCGGGGAGCTGTTTTTT.

The table lists this clonotype with many counts. The rearrangement uses TRBV10-3 and TRBJ2-7; D is possibly TRBD2 (6 bases). The V gene lost 6 bases and the J gene lost 2 bases, with 14 bases spanning the gap. This CDR3 is built from 14 residues. CDR1 is ENHRY and CDR2 is SYGVKD in the germline V gene. The CDR3 loop is CAISPGTAPYEQYF. Here the CDR3 DNA reads TGTGCCATCAGCCCCGGGACTGCCCCCTACGAGCAGTACTTC.

This clonotype was picked up many times. V is TRBV27 and J is TRBJ1-5; D not resolved. Trimming left V 0 bases short and J 9 bases short, with 9 bases between. CDR1 is MNHEY, CDR2 SMNVEV, per germline (reference sequence). This CDR3 contains 13 residues. The CDR3 DNA sequence: TGTGCCAGCAGTTTATCGAAGGCGGGGCCCCAGCATTTT. Its protein is CASSLSKAGPQHF.

This clonotype occurred many times. CDR3 residues: CSVEGADTQYF. The CDR3, as DNA: TGCAGCGTTGAGGGGGCAGATACGCAGTATTTT. The genes are TRBV29-1 and TRBJ2-3, with D perhaps matching TRBD1 or TRBD2 (5 bases each). Germline assignment: CDR1 SQVTM and CDR2 ANQGSEA. The CDR3 covers 11 residues. V was cut by 3 bases and J by 4 bases, with 5 bases left in between.

The chain is built from TRBV11-2 and TRBJ2-3; TRBD2 matches at 15 bases. J gave up 2 bases and V 5 bases, and 5 bases lay outside the gene matches. Looked up from germline, CDR1 is SGHAT and CDR2 is FQNNGV. CDR3 length equals 17 residues. In DNA form, the CDR3 reads TGTGCCAGCAGCATCGGGACTAGCGGGGGGTTCACAGATACGCAGTATTTT. It is translated as CASSIGTSGGFTDTQYF. The full variable domain, completed using reference TRBV11-2 and TRBJ2-3, is EAGVAQSPRYKIIEKRQSVAFWCNPISGHATLYWYQQILGQGPKLLIQFQNNGVVDDSQLPKDRFSAERLKGVDSTLKIQPAKLEDSAVYLCASSIGTSGGFTDTQYFGPGTRLTVL.

This clonotype has just a few counts. The J gene is TRBJ2-7, the V gene TRBV19; D unresolved. The CDR3 is 15 amino acids. Germline assignment: CDR1 LNHDA and CDR2 SQIVND (reference sequence). V was clipped by 5 bases and J by 0 bases, with 14 bases between them. The CDR3 DNA reads TGTGCCAGTAGTGTCACTTATCAAAGCTCCTACGAGCAGTACTTC. Its translation: CASSVTYQSSYEQYF. Combining the CDR3 with reference TRBV19 and TRBJ2-7 gives the whole variable domain DGGITQSPKYLFRKEGQNVTLSCEQNLNHDAMYWYRQDPGQGLRLIYYSQIVNDFQKGDIAEGYSVSREKKESFPLTVTSAQKNPTAFYLCASSVTYQSSYEQYFGPGTRLTVT.

This clonotype appeared many times. The genes are TRBV5-4 and TRBJ2-1, with 8 bases lining up with TRBD2. V was clipped by 2 bases and J by 6 bases; unmatched bases: 4. Germline V lookup: CDR1 SGHNT, CDR2 YYREEE (reference sequence). The CDR3 is made up of 14 amino acids. The CDR3 coding sequence is TGTGCCAGCAGCTTCGGGGGGGTGATCAATGAGCAGTTCTTC. Its protein product is CASSFGGVINEQFF.

This clonotype was seen a handful of times. The genes are TRBV10-2 and TRBJ1-1, with TRBD1 matching 8 bases. The CDR3 covers 13 residues. V gave up 2 bases and J gave up 11 bases; unmatched junction bases: 7. The germline V gene has CDR1 WSHSY and CDR2 SAAADI. The chain's CDR3 is CASSEGQGRLAFF. Written as DNA, the CDR3 is TGCGCCAGCAGTGAGGGACAGGGTCGTTTGGCTTTCTTT.

J is TRBJ1-1 and V is TRBV7-2; D unresolved. V lost 5 bases and J 1 base, leaving 11 bases between the germline ends. Looked up from germline, CDR1 is SGHTA and CDR2 is FQGNSA. The CDR3 consists of 14 residues. CDR3 bases: TGTGCCAGCAGCCGGAACTCCCAGAACACTGAAGCTTTCTTT. The encoded protein is CASSRNSQNTEAFF. Using reference TRBV7-2 and TRBJ1-1 for the parts outside the CDR3, the full variable domain is GAGVSQSPSNKVTEKGKDVELRCDPISGHTALYWYRQSLGQGLEFLIYFQGNSAPDKSGLPSDRFSAERTGGSVSTLTIQRTQQEDSAVYLCASSRNSQNTEAFFGQGTRLTVV.

This clonotype was seen a few times. V usage is TRBV11-3 and J usage is TRBJ2-1; no clear D gene. Trimming removed 5 bases from V and 5 bases from J, with 10 bases in between. The CDR3 extends over 13 amino acids. Germline CDR1 reads SGHNT; CDR2 reads YENEEA. CDR3 in amino acids: CASSVGGNNEQFF. DNA of the CDR3: TGTGCCAGCAGCGTCGGCGGCAACAATGAGCAGTTCTTC.

This chain links TRBV5-4 with TRBJ1-1; TRBD1 might be the D (5 bases). The CDR3 is 14 residues long. In germline, CDR1 is SGHNT, CDR2 YYREEE (reference sequence). Trimming shortened V by 0 bases and J by 2 bases, and 8 bases separated the two germline ends. Written as DNA, the CDR3 is TGTGCCAGCAGCTTGGATAGGGGAAACACTGAAGCTTTCTTT. Residues: CASSLDRGNTEAFF.

V and J are TRBV7-9 and TRBJ1-4; 10 nucleotides match TRBD1. V lost 5 bases and J lost 5; bases outside the gene matches: 2. The length of the CDR3 is 14 residues. Germline V CDR1 and CDR2: SEHNR, FQNEAQ (reference sequence). CDR3 DNA sequence: TGTGCCAGCAGCCTGACAGGGGGCAATGAAAAACTGTTTTTT. Its protein product is CASSLTGGNEKLFF.

This clonotype was seen a handful of times. Here the CDR3 reads CASKSQQGSFSKEKLFF. In nucleotides, the CDR3 is TGTGCCAGCAAGTCCCAACAGGGATCATTTTCAAAGGAAAAACTGTTTTTT. V and J are TRBV21-1 and TRBJ1-4; TRBD1, the D gene given by the table, was not confirmed from the DNA. TRBV21-1 is designated a pseudogene. The CDR3 contains 17 residues.

This chain connects TRBV3-1 to TRBJ2-3, with D perhaps matching TRBD2 (5 bases). The CDR3 extends over 15 amino acids. V was trimmed by 0 bases and J by 2 bases, leaving 9 bases between them. Germline V gene sequence: CDR1 LGHDT, CDR2 YNNKEL (reference sequence). CDR3 sequence reads: CASSQDQRTTDTQYF. DNA of the CDR3: TGTGCCAGCAGCCAAGATCAGCGGACCACAGATACGCAGTATTTT.

To note about this clonotype: Being one base from a much bigger clone, this may be a read error. The V and J genes are TRBV11-2 and TRBJ2-1; D is uncertain. Looked up from germline, CDR1 is SGHAT and CDR2 is FQNNGV. The CDR3 contains 15 residues. CDR3 protein: CASSSLSGSYNEQLF. For the CDR3, the DNA is TGTGCCAGCAGCTCGCTGTCAGGCTCCTACAATGAGCAGCTCTTC.